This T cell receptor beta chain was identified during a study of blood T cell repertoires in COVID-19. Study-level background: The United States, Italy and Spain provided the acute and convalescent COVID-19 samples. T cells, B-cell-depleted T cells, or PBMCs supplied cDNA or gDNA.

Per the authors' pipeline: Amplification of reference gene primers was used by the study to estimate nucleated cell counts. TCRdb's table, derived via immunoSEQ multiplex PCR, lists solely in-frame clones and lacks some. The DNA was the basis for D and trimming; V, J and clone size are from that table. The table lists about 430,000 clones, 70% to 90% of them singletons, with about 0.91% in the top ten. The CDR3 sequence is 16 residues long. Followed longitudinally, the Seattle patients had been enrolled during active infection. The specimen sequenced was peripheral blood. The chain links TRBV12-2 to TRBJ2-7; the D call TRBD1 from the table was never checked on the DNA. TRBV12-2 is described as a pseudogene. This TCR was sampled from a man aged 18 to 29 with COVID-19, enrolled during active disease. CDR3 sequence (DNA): TGTGCAAGTCGCTTAGCGTCCAGGGCGAGCTCCTACGAGCAGTACTTC. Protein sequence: CASRLASRASSYEQYF.